This passage covers 16 T cell receptor beta chains from one sample sequenced in a study of shared clonotypes between healthy human individuals. This table comes from immunoSEQ multiplex PCR, and its TCRdb copy is limited to in-frame clones, with some not included. The table has under 550,000 clones, approximately 95% seen once. The sequenced sample consisted of naive CD4+ T cells sorted from blood. Subset of the sample: CD45RA+ positively selected. The receptors stem from a woman aged 25 to 39 in good health.

This chain connects TRBV7-2 to TRBJ1-1; D gene uncertain. This CDR3 spans 19 amino acids. Germline CDR1 and CDR2: SGHTA and FQGNSA. The V end lost 4 bases, the J end lost 5 bases, and 29 bases lay between the germline ends. Here the CDR3 reads CASSSGTQWTGGRGTEAFF. The DNA for the CDR3 is TGTGCCAGCAGCTCAGGCACGCAATGGACGGGAGGACGAGGAACTGAAGCTTTCTTT.

V usage is TRBV4-2 and J usage is TRBJ2-7; possibly TRBD1 for D (5 bases). The CDR3 covers 15 residues. Germline V CDR1 and CDR2: LGHNA, YNFKEQ. V was trimmed by 4 bases and J by 0 bases, leaving 13 bases between them. The CDR3 is CASSPRQILSYEQYF. The DNA of the CDR3 is TGTGCCAGCAGCCCTCGACAGATCCTCTCCTACGAGCAGTACTTC.

The rearrangement joins TRBV10-1 to TRBJ2-7; TRBD2 aligns across 8 bases. This CDR3 has 16 residues. Germline assignment: CDR1 WNHNN and CDR2 SYGVQD (reference sequence). The J segment lost 7 bases and the V segment lost 3 bases, leaving 14 bases of the junction unmatched. Written as DNA, the CDR3 is TGCGCCAGCAGTGATAGGCCCGGGACTAGGATTGAGGAGCAGTACTTC. This codes for CASSDRPGTRIEEQYF.

In its sample, this clone was seen once. This chain joins TRBV4-2 and TRBJ2-7; TRBD2 is a possible D gene (5 bases). With 5 bases removed from V and 6 bases from J, the gap between germline ends came to 11 bases. Germline V gene sequence: CDR1 LGHNA, CDR2 YNFKEQ. CDR3 length: 12 residues. For the CDR3, the DNA is TGTGCCAGCAGCTTAGTCCGGGGCGAGCAGTACTTC. This encodes CASSLVRGEQYF.

The rearrangement uses TRBV30 and TRBJ1-1; possibly TRBD1 for D (6 bases). Germline CDR1 and CDR2: GTSNPN and SVGIG (reference sequence). The CDR3 has 14 residues. V shed 2 bases and J shed 0 bases, with 10 bases lying between them. The CDR3, as DNA: TGTGCCTGGAGTACGGGACAATTGAACACTGAAGCTTTCTTT. Translating gives CAWSTGQLNTEAFF.

The genes are TRBV28 and TRBJ1-4, with unresolved D. V shed 4 bases and J shed 10 bases, with 16 bases lying between them. The CDR3 totals 14 residues. Germline V gene data show CDR1 as MDHEN and CDR2 as SYDVKM. The CDR3 nucleotides are TGTGCCAGCAGTTCAGGTACAGAGCGTGGAAAACTGTTTTTT. This translates into CASSSGTERGKLFF.

The chain has TRBV2 and TRBJ1-4; D is ambiguous. The CDR3 contains 21 residues. The germline V gene encodes CDR1 SNHLY and CDR2 FYNNEI. V lost 0 bases to trimming and J lost 8 bases, with 31 bases between them. CDR3 DNA: TGTGCCAGCAGTGAAGCTACGGCCTGGACGAGACCCACCGAAACTCCGGAAAAACTGTTTTTT. Amino acids: CASSEATAWTRPTETPEKLFF.

The chain combines TRBV5-1 with TRBJ2-5; 13 bases match TRBD2. Germline CDR1 reads SGHRS; CDR2 reads YFSETQ. The CDR3 is 18 residues long. Trimming cost V 0 bases and J 5 bases; bases outside gene matches: 10. CDR3 sequence reads: CASSLAVGLAGVRETQYF. As DNA, the CDR3 is TGCGCCAGCAGCTTGGCCGTTGGACTAGCGGGAGTGAGGGAGACCCAGTACTTC.

This chain joins TRBV28 and TRBJ1-1, with 7 nucleotides matching TRBD1. V dropped 6 bases and J dropped 1; count of bases not matched to a gene: 2. Germline-derived CDR1 and CDR2 are MDHEN and SYDVKM. This CDR3 has 13 residues. For the CDR3, the DNA is TGTGCCAGCAGCTGGGACAGGAACACTGAAGCTTTCTTT. Its protein is CASSWDRNTEAFF.

The chain recombines TRBV5-1 with TRBJ2-6, with D uncertain. Looked up from germline, CDR1 is SGHRS and CDR2 is YFSETQ. Trimming took off 0 bases at V and 3 bases at J, with 10 bases between the two ends. There are 16 residues in the CDR3. The CDR3 DNA reads TGCGCCAGCAGCTTGGATGGGTTAAGTGGGGCCAACGTCCTGACTTTC. This encodes CASSLDGLSGANVLTF. Using reference TRBV5-1 and TRBJ2-6 for the parts outside the CDR3, the full variable domain is KAGVTQTPRYLIKTRGQQVTLSCSPISGHRSVSWYQQTPGQGLQFLFEYFSETQRNKGNFPGRFSGRQFSNSRSEMNVSTLELGDSALYLCASSLDGLSGANVLTFGAGSRLTVL.

The V call is TRBV11-1, the J call TRBJ2-7; D unresolved. There are 14 residues in the CDR3. Germline V CDR1 and CDR2: SGHAT, FQDESV (reference sequence). With 1 base removed from V and 3 bases from J, the gap between germline ends came to 10 bases. The CDR3 spells CASSLDPEFYEQYF. CDR3 nucleotides: TGTGCCAGCAGCTTAGATCCCGAATTCTACGAGCAGTACTTC. The variable domain in full, with the rest retrieved from reference TRBV11-1 and TRBJ2-7, is EAEVAQSPRYKITEKSQAVAFWCDPISGHATLYWYRQILGQGPELLVQFQDESVVDDSQLPKDRFSAERLKGVDSTLKIQPAELGDSAMYLCASSLDPEFYEQYFGPGTRLTVT.

The V and J genes are TRBV18 and TRBJ2-5; possibly TRBD1 for D (5 bases). The CDR3 runs to 14 residues. Trimming left V 4 bases short and J 0 bases short, with 9 bases between. Germline lookup yields CDR1 KGHSH and CDR2 LQKENI. In nucleotides, the CDR3 is TGTGCCAGCTCACAGCAGGGTCACCAAGAGACCCAGTACTTC. It yields the protein CASSQQGHQETQYF.

The chain uses TRBV7-2 and TRBJ2-1; D gene ambiguous. This CDR3 has 14 amino acids. The germline gives CDR1 SGHTA, CDR2 FQGNSA. Trimming removed 6 bases from V and 9 bases from J, with 18 bases in between. CDR3 region: CASRARASGSEQFF. The CDR3 bases are TGTGCCAGCAGAGCAAGGGCTAGTGGTTCTGAGCAGTTCTTC.

V is TRBV7-8 and J is TRBJ1-4; D call uncertain. Trimming took off 1 base at V and 8 bases at J, with 14 bases between the two ends. This CDR3 comprises 15 residues. Germline CDR1 reads SGHVS; CDR2 reads FQNEAQ. This CDR3 reads CASSLERRVKEKLFF. In DNA form, the CDR3 reads TGTGCCAGCAGCTTAGAGAGACGGGTTAAGGAAAAACTGTTTTTT.

This rearrangement joins TRBV6-5 to TRBJ2-3, with TRBD1 as a possible D gene (6 bases). Trimming cost V 2 bases and J 4 bases, with 7 bases left between them. The CDR3 has 13 amino acids. The germline CDR1 and CDR2 sequences are MNHEY and SVGAGI. The chain's CDR3 is CASSYDRPDTQYF. CDR3 nucleotides: TGTGCCAGCAGTTACGACAGGCCAGATACGCAGTATTTT.

The gene calls are TRBV7-3 and TRBJ2-1; D may be TRBD1 (5 bases). This CDR3 contains 15 residues. The V gene's germline CDR1 is SGHTA and CDR2 FQGTGA. Trimming removed 0 bases from V and 4 bases from J, with 10 bases in between. The CDR3 DNA reads TGTGCCAGCAGCTTAACCAGGGTTGATTACAATGAGCAGTTCTTC. Encoded protein: CASSLTRVDYNEQFF.